Described below is a single T cell receptor beta chain sequence and its context. The source of the sample is a study of blood T cell repertoires in COVID-19. The CDR3 sequence is 12 residues long. The ends were cut back, 7 bases at V and 10 bases at J, with 16 bases in the middle. The V gene's germline CDR1 is MNHEY and CDR2 SVGAGI. The data were produced by immunoSEQ multiplex PCR, yet TCRdb's version contains in-frame clones alone and is incomplete. The table includes under 200,000 clones, about four fifths detected once. Material: peripheral blood. The receptor was derived from a human donor with acute or convalescent COVID-19. The donor label of this sample is uncertain. The V and J genes are TRBV6-5 and TRBJ1-1; tentatively, D is TRBD1 (5 bases). CDR3 protein: CASIHRGVGAFF. The CDR3 nucleotides read TGTGCCAGCATCCACCGGGGGGTGGGAGCTTTCTTT.